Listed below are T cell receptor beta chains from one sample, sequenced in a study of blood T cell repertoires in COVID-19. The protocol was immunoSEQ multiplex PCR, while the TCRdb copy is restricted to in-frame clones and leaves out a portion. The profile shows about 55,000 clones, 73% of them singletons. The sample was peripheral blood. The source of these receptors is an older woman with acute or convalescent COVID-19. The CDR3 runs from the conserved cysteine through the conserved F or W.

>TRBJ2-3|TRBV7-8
CASSLWEVNTQYF
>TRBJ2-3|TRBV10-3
CAISAGTSGGTDTQYF
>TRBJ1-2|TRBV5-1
CASSSGQTNYGYTF
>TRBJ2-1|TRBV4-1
CASSQTTGGKQFF
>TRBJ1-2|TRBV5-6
CASSLAGSLGYTF
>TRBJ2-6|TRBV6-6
CASSHKQGAAGANVLTF
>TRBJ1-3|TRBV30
CAWKAGARYSGNTIYF
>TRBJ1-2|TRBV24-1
CATSDFGQGYTF
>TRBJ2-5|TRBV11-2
CASARARETQYF
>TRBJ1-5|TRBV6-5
CASLYSYSNQPQHF
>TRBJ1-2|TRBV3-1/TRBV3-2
CASSLTGNGYTF
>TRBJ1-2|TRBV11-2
CASSPPPPRGYTF
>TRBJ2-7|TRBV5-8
CASRSLQRGEQYF
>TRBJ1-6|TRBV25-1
CASSGLGQYNSPLHF
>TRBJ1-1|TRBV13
CASSFQQGVVFF
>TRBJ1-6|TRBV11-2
CASSPQGARYNSPLHF